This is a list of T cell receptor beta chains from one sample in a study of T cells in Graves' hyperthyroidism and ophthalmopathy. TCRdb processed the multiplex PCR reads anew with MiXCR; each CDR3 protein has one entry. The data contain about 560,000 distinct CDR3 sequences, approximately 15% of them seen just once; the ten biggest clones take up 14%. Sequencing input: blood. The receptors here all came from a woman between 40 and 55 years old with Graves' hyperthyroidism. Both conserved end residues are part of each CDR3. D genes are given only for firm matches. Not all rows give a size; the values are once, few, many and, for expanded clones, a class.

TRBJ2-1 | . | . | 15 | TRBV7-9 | TGTGCCAGCAGCTTGACGGGACGAGGGGACAATGAGCGGTTCTTC | CASSLTGRGDNERFF
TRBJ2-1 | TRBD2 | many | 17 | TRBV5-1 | TGCGCCAGCAGCCAATTTTCGGGACTAGAGGGTTACAATGAGCAGTTCTTC | CASSQFSGLEGYNEQFF
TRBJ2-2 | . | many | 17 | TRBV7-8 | TGTGCCAGCAGCTTAGAGGCTCTGGGACACCGCACCGGGGAGCTGTTTTTT | CASSLEALGHRTGELFF
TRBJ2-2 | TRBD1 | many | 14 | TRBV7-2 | TGTGCCAGCAGACGGACAGGGAACACCGGGGAGCTGTTTTTT | CASRRTGNTGELFF
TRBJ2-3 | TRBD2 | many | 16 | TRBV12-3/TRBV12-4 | TGTGCCAGCAGTTTACGGGACGGGAGGTTTTCAGATACGCAGTATTTT | CASSLRDGRFSDTQYF
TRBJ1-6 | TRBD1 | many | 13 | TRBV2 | TGTGCCAGCAGGGGGACAGGGGGATCACCCCTCCACTTT | CASRGTGGSPLHF
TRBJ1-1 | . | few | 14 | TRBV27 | TGTGCCAGCAGTTTCAGGGAGGCGAACGCTGAAGCTTTCTTT | CASSFREANAEAFF
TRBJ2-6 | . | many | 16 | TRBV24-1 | TGTGCCACCAGTGATTGGACAGTCTCTGGGGCCAACGTCCTGACTTTC | CATSDWTVSGANVLTF
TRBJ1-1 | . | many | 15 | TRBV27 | TGTGCCAGCAGTTCCAGGTCAGCAAAGAACACTGAAGCTTTCTTT | CASSSRSAKNTEAFF
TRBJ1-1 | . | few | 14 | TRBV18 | TGTGCCAGCTCACCAAAGGAGGGAAACACTGAAGCTTTCTTT | CASSPKEGNTEAFF
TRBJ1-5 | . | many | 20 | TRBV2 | TGTGCCAGCAGTGGAGGGTTCGAACAGGCCACCCTGGGGGGCAATCAGCCCCAGCATTTT | CASSGGFEQATLGGNQPQHF
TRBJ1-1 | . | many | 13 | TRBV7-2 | TGTGCCAGCAGCCTTCCTGAGGACGCTGAAGCTTTCTTT | CASSLPEDAEAFF
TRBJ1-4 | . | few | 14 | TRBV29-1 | TGCAGCGCACGACAGGCAGGTGGTAATGAAAAACTGTTTTTT | CSARQAGGNEKLFF
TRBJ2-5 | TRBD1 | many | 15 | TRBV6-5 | TGTGCCAGCAGTTACGCCGGGACAGGCCTCAGGACCCAGTACTTC | CASSYAGTGLRTQYF
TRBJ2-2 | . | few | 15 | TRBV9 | TGTGCCAGCAGCGCTATGGGGCGAAAGGCCGGGGAGCTGTTTTTT | CASSAMGRKAGELFF
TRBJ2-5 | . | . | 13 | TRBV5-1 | TGCGGCAGCAGCTTGGCGGGGTTAGAGACCCAGTACTTC | CGSSLAGLETQYF
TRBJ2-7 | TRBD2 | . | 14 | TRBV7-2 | TGCGCCAGCAGCCAGGGACTAGCGGGAGGTGAGCAGTACTTC | CASSQGLAGGEQYF
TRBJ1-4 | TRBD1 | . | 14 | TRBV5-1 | TGCGCCAGCAGCTTGCAGGGGGCGGAAGAAAAACTGTTTTTT | CASSLQGAEEKLFF
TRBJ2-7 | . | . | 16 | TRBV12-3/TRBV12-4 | TGTGCCAGCAGTCCGCGACTGGACGGTGACTCCTACGAGCAGTACTTC | CASSPRLDGDSYEQYF
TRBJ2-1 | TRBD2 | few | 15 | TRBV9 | TGTGCCAGCAGCCCTCAGAAGCGGGAGGACAATGAGCAGTTCTTC | CASSPQKREDNEQFF
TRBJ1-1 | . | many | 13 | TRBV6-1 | TGTGCCAGCAGTGTGCAACAGGGCACTGAAGCTTTCTTT | CASSVQQGTEAFF
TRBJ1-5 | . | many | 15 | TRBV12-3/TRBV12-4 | TGTGCCAGCAGACTCGACAGCTTATCAAATCAGCCCCAGCATTTT | CASRLDSLSNQPQHF